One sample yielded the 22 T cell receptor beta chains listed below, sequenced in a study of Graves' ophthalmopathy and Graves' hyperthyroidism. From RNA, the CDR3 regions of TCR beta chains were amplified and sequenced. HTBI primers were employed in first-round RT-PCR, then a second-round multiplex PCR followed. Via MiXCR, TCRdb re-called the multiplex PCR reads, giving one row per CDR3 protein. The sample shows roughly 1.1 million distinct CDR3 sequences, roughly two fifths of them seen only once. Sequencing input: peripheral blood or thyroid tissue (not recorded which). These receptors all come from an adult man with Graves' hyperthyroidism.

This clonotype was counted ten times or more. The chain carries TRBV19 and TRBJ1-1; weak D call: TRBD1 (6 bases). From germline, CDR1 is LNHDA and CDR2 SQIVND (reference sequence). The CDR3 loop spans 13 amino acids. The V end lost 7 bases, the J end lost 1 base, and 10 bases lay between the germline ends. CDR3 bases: TGTGCCAGTACGAGGGGGGGGAACACTGAAGCTTTCTTT. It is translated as CASTRGGNTEAFF.

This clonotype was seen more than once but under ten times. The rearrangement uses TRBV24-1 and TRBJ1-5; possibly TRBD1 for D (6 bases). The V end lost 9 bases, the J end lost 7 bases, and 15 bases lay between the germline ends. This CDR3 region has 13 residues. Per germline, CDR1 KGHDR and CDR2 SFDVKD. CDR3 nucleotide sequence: TGTGCCACCGCCAAGGGAGGGACACAGCCCCAGCATTTT. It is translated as CATAKGGTQPQHF.

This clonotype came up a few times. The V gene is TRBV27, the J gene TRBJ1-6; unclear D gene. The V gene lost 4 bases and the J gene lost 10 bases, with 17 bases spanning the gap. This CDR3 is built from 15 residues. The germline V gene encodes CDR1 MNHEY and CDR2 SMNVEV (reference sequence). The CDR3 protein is CASSSLHREQSPLHF. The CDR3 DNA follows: TGTGCCAGCAGTTCGCTACACCGGGAGCAGTCACCCCTCCACTTT.

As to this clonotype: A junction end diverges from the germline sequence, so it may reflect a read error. The CDR3 nucleotides read TGTGCCAGCAGCTTCGAGCCGTCAGGACGCACCTTC. This gives the protein CASSFEPSGRTF. V gene TRBV4-1 combines with J gene TRBJ1-2; D unresolved. The germline V gene encodes CDR1 MGHRA and CDR2 YSYEKL. This CDR3 comprises 12 residues.

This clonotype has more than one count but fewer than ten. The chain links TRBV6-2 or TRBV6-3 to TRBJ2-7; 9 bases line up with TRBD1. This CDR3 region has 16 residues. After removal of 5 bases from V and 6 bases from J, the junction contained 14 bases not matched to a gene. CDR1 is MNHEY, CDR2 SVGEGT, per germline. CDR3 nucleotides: TGTGCCAGCAGTCTAGGATCCGGGACAGGGCCATCCGAGCAGTACTTC. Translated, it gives CASSLGSGTGPSEQYF.

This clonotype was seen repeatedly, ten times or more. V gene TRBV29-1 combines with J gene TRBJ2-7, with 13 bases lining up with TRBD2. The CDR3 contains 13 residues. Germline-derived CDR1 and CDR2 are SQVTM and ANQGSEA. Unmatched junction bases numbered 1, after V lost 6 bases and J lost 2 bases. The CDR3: CSVGLAGAYEQYF. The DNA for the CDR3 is TGCAGCGTAGGACTAGCGGGGGCCTACGAGCAGTACTTC.

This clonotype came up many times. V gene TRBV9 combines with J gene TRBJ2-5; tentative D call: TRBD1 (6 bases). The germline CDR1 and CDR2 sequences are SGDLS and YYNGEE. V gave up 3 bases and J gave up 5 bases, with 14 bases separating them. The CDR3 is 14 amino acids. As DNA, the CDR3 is TGTGCCAGCAGCGAGGGGCAGGGGCGGGAGACCCAGTACTTC. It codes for CASSEGQGRETQYF.

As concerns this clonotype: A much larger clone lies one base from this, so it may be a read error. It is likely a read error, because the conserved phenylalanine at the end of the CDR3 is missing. CDR3 amino acids: CASSPNGHGYTL. DNA of the CDR3: TGTGCCAGTAGCCCGAACGGACATGGCTACACCCTC. This chain connects TRBV9 to TRBJ1-2; D gene unclear. Trimming took off 8 bases at V and 6 bases at J, with 14 bases between the two ends. This CDR3 comprises 12 residues. The germline V gene has CDR1 SGDLS and CDR2 YYNGEE.

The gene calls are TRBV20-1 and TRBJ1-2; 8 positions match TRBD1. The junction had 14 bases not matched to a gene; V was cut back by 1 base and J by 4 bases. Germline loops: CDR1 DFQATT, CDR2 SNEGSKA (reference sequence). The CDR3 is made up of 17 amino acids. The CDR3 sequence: CSARGAGQETKRYGYTF. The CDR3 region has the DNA TGCAGTGCTAGAGGGGCGGGACAGGAGACAAAACGCTATGGCTACACCTTC.

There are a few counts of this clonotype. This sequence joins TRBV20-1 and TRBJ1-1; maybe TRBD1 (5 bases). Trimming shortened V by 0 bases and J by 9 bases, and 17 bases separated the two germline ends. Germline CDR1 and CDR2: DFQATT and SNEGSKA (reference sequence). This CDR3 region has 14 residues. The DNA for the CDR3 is TGCAGTGCTAGAGATGGGGGAGGGAGAACCCAAGCTTTCTTT. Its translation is CSARDGGGRTQAFF.

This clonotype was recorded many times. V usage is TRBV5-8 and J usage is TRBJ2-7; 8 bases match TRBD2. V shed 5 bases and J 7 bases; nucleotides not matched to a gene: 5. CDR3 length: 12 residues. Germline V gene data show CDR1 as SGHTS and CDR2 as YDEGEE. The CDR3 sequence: CASRRGDREQYF. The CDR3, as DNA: TGTGCCAGCAGGCGGGGGGATCGGGAGCAGTACTTC.

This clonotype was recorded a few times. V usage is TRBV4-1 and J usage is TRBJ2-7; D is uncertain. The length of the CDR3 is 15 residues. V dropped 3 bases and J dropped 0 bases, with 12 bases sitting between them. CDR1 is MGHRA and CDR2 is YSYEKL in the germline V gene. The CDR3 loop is CASSQNSASSYEQYF. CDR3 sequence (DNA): TGCGCCAGCAGCCAGAATTCGGCGAGCTCCTACGAGCAGTACTTC.

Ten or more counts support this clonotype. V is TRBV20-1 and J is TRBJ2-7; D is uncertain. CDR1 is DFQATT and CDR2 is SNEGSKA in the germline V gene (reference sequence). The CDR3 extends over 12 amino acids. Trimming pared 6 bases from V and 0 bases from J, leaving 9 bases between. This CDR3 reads CSASVSSYEQYF. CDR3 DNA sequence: TGCAGTGCCTCTGTCTCCTCCTACGAGCAGTACTTC.

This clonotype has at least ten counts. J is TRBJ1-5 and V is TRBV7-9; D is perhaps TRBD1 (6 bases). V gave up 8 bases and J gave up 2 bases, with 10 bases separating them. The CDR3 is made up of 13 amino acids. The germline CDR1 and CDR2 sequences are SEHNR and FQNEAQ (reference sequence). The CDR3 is CASGQSGNQPQHF. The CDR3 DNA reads TGTGCCAGCGGACAGTCGGGCAATCAGCCCCAGCATTTT.

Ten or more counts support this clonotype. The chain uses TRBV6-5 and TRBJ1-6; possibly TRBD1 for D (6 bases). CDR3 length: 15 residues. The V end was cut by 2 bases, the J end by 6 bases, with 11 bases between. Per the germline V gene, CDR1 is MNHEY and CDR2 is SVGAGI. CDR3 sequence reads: CASSYVDRPNSPLHF. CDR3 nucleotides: TGTGCCAGCAGTTACGTGGACAGACCTAATTCACCCCTCCACTTT.

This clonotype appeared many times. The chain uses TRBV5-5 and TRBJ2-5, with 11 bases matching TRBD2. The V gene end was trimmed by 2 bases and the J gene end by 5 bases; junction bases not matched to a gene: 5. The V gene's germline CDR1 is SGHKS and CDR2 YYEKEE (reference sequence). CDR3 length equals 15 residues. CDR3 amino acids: CASSLLAGVGETQYF. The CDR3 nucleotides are TGTGCCAGCAGCTTACTAGCGGGGGTGGGGGAGACCCAGTACTTC.

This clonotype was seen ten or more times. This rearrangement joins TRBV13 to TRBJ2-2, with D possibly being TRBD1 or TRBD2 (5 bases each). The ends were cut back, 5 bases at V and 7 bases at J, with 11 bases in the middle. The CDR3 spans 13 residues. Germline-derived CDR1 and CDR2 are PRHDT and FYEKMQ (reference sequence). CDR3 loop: CASSLSGRGELFF. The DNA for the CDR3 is TGTGCCAGCAGCCTCTCGGGGCGCGGGGAGCTGTTTTTT.

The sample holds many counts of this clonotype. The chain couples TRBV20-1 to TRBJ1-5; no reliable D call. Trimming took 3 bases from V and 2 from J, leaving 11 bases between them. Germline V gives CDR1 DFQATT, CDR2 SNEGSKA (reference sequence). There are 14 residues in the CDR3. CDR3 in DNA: TGCAGTGCTAGGGGCCAATATCGCAATCAGCCCCAGCATTTT. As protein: CSARGQYRNQPQHF.

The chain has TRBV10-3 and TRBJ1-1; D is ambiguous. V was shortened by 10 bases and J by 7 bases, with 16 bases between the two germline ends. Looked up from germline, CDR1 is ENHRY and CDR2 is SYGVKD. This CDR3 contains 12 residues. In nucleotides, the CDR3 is TGTGCCAGCAGACGACGGGCCGGTGAAGCTTTCTTT. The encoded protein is CASRRRAGEAFF.

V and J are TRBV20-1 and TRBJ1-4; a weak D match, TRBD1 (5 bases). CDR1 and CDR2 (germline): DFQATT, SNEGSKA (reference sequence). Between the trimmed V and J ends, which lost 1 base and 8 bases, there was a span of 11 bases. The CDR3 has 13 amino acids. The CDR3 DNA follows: TGCAGTGCTAGAGGCGGTTCAGGGGAAAAACTGTTTTTT. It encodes CSARGGSGEKLFF.

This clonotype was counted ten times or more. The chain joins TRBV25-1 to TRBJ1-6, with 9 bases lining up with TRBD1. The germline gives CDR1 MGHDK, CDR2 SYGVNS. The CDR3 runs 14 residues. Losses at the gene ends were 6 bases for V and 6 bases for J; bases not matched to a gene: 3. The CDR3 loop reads CASRGTGPNSPLHF. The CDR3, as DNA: TGTGCCAGCAGGGGGACAGGGCCTAATTCACCCCTCCACTTT.

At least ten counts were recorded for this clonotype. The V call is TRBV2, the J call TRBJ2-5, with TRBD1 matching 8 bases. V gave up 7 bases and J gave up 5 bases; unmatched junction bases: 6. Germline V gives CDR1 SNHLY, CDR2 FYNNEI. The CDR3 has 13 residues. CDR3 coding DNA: TGTGCCAGCAAGCGGACAGGGTCCGAGACCCAGTACTTC. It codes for CASKRTGSETQYF.